Here is one TCR beta chain with its context. This clone's antigen is unknown. No base qualities exist here, and no much larger clone lies one base off it. Library prep was done by the immunoSEQ multiplex PCR assay. Per the source publication's procedure: Richness and clonality were used to summarize the repertoires, and clones that significantly expanded or contracted between pre- and post-therapy samples were identified. Here the immuneACCESS table is served through TCRdb, limited to in-frame sequences with V and J called. Missing clones are a known gap in these copies; in checked studies unresolved V genes cover under half, and the rest lacks a known reason. That table is the source of V, J and clone size, and D and trimming were worked out from the DNA. The sample records roughly 28,000 clones, under 85% of which are singletons. Roughly 5% of the sample goes to the ten largest clones. The data belong to a study of neoadjuvant nivolumab and ipilimumab in lung cancer (TCRdb year 2020). Regarding the study in general: Intravenous nivolumab was dosed at 3 mg/kg on days 1, 15 and 29, and in the combination arm ipilimumab 1 mg/kg was added on day 1 only. For each study arm, the primary endpoint of the trial was the rate of major pathologic response (MPR) in the intention-to-treat population. The trial treated just under 45 patients with operable NSCLC: roughly 23 were randomized to nivolumab monotherapy and some 21 to nivolumab plus ipilimumab. TCR repertoires in pretherapy (baseline) peripheral blood were compared with TCR repertoires in tumors resected at surgery after neoadjuvant immune checkpoint blockade. Matched pretherapy and resected tumor pairs were analyzed for seven patients, of whom four received nivolumab and three received nivolumab plus ipilimumab.

In the paper's terms, the time point label means: at surgical resection after neoadjuvant nivolumab +/- ipilimumab. Samples came from the phase 2 randomized NEOSTAR trial, which tested neoadjuvant nivolumab or nivolumab plus ipilimumab followed by surgery in operable NSCLC. CDR1 and CDR2, looked up from the germline V gene, are MNHNS and SASEGT. Taken from cysteine to phenylalanine, the CDR3 has 11 residues. Only CDR3 DNA is held: 33 bases, read in frame from base 1. V was cut back by 3 bases and J by 2 bases, leaving a gap of 2 bases between them. Broad study findings and their caveats: No significant correlation was found between TCR clonality and pathologic tumor regression, and only one major-pathologic-response sample was available for the clonality analysis. A small number of samples was subjected to TCR sequencing. A positive correlation was observed between pretherapy blood TCR richness and richness in tumors resected after neoadjuvant therapy (Spearman R ≈ 0.8). From pretherapy to surgery, tumor T-cell richness and clonality went up in three of three dual-therapy tumors, versus only two of four nivolumab-treated tumors. Greater TCR richness and clonality were observed in resected tumors than in tumor-adjacent uninvolved lung, and increases were observed in more dual-therapy-treated tumors.

This sequence was found in an adult with non-small cell lung cancer. Material: tumor tissue, obtained after neoadjuvant nivolumab, alone or with ipilimumab, at or shortly before surgery. The chain is made from TRBV6-1 and TRBJ2-7; the D gene cannot be resolved reliably. The sequenced DNA is TGTGCCAGCAGTGATGCCTACGAGCAGTACTTC. Translated, this is CASSDAYEQYF.